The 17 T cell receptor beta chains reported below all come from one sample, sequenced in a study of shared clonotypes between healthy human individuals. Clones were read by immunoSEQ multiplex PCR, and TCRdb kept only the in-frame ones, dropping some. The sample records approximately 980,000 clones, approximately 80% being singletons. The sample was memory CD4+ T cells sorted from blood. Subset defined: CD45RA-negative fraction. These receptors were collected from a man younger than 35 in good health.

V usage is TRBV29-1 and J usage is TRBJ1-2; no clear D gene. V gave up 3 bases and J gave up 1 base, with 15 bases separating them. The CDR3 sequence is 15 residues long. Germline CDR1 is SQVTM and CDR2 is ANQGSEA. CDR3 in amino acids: CSVELGGNYNYGYTF. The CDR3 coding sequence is TGCAGCGTTGAGTTGGGCGGGAACTATAACTATGGCTACACCTTC.

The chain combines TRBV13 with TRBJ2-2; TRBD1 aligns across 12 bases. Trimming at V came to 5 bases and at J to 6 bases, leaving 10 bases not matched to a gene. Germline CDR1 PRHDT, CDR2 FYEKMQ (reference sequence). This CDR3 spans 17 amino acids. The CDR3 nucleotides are TGTGCCAGCAGCCCCCCCCGGGACAGGGGGCTAGCCGGGGAGCTGTTTTTT. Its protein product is CASSPPRDRGLAGELFF.

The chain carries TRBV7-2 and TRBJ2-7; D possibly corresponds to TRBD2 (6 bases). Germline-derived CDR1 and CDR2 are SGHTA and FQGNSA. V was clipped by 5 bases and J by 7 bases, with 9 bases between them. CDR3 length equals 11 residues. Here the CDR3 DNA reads TGTGCCAGCAGCGTGGAGGGGGAGCAGTACTTC. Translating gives CASSVEGEQYF.

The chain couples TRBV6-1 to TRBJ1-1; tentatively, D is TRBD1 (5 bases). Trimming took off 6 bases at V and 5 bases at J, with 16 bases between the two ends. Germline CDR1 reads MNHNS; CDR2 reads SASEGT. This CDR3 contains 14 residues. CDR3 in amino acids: CASRSTGGVTEAFF. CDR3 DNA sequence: TGTGCCAGCAGGAGTACCGGGGGGGTTACTGAAGCTTTCTTT.

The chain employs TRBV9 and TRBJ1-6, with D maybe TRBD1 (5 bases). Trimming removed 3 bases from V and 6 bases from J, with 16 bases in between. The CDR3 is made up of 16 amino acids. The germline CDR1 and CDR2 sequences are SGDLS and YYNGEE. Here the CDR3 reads CASSEAPAGLNSPLHF. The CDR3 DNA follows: TGTGCCAGCAGCGAGGCCCCCGCGGGGCTTAATTCACCCCTCCACTTT. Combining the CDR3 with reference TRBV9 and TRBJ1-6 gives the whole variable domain DSGVTQTPKHLITATGQRVTLRCSPRSGDLSVYWYQQSLDQGLQFLIQYYNGEERAKGNILERFSAQQFPDLHSELNLSSLELGDSALYFCASSEAPAGLNSPLHFGNGTRLTVT.

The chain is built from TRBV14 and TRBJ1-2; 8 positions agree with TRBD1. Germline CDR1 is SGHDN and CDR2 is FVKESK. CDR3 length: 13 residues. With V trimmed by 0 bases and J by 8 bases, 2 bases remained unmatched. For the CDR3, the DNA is TGTGCCAGCAGCCAAGACCACAGGGGGGGCTACACCTTC. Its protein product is CASSQDHRGGYTF.

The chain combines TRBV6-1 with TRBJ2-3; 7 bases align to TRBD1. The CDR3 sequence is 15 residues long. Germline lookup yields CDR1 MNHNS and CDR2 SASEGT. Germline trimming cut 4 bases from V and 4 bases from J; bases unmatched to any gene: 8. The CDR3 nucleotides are TGTGCCAGCAGTGGCCGGGACAGTCGCGCAGATACGCAGTATTTT. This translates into CASSGRDSRADTQYF.

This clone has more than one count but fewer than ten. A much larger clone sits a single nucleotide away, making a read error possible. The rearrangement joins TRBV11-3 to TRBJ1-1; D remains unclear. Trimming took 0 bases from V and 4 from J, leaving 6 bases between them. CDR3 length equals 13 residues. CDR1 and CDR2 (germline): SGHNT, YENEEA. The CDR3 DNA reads TGTGCCAGCAGCTTAGAAGGGTCCACTGAAGCTTTCTTT. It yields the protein CASSLEGSTEAFF.

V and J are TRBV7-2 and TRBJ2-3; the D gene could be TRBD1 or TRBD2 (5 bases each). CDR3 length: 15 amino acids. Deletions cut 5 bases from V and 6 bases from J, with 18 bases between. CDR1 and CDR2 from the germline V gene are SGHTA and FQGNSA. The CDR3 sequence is CASSLTGGRRDTQYF. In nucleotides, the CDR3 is TGTGCCAGCAGCCTAACAGGAGGCCGCCGGGATACGCAGTATTTT.

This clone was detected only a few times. The CDR3 loop is CASRVTGTGLNSPLHF. CDR3 DNA: TGTGCCAGCAGAGTAACCGGGACAGGGCTAAATTCACCCCTCCACTTT. The chain couples TRBV2 to TRBJ1-6; 9 nucleotides match TRBD1. The ends lost 6 bases at V and 7 bases at J; junction bases unmatched: 10. Germline assignment: CDR1 SNHLY and CDR2 FYNNEI. This CDR3 spans 16 amino acids.

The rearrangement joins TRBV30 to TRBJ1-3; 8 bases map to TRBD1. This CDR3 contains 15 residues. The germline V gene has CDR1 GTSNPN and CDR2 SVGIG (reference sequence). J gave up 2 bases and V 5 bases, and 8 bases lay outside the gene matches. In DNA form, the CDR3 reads TGTGCCTGGGTAAAGGACAGGGCTGCTGGAAACACCATATATTTT. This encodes CAWVKDRAAGNTIYF.

Here the CDR3 DNA reads TGTGCCAGCAGTCCCGGGGGGGTCGGGCAGCCCCAGCATTTT. Encoded protein: CASSPGGVGQPQHF. V and J are TRBV6-6 and TRBJ1-5, with D possibly being TRBD1 (5 bases). This CDR3 comprises 14 residues. V gave up 5 bases and J gave up 7 bases, with 15 bases separating them. CDR1 and CDR2 from the germline V gene are MNHNY and SVGAGI (reference sequence).

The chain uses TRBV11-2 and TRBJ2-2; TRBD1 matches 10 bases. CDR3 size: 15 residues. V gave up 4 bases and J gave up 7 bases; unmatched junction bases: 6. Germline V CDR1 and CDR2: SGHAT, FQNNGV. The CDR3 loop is CASSSSDRGDGELFF. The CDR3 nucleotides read TGTGCCAGCAGCTCCTCGGACAGGGGGGACGGGGAGCTGTTTTTT.

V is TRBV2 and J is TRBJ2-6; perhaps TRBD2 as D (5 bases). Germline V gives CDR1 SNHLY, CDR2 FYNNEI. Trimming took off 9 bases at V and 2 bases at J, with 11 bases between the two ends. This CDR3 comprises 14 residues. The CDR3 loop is CARDERAGANVLTF. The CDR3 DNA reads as TGTGCCAGGGATGAGAGGGCTGGGGCCAACGTCCTGACTTTC.

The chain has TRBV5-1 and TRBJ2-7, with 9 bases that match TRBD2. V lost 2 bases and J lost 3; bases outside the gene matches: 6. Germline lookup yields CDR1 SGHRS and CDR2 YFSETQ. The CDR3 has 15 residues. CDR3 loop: CASSFSGRDVYEQYF. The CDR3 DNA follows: TGCGCCAGCAGCTTTAGCGGGAGAGATGTCTACGAGCAGTACTTC.

As DNA, the CDR3 is TGTGCCAGCAGCGACCTAAATGAGCAGTTCTTC. The encoded protein is CASSDLNEQFF. V is TRBV7-2 and J is TRBJ2-1, with D unresolved. This CDR3 has 11 residues. Deletions cut 5 bases from V and 7 bases from J, with 6 bases between. CDR1 is SGHTA, CDR2 FQGNSA, per germline.

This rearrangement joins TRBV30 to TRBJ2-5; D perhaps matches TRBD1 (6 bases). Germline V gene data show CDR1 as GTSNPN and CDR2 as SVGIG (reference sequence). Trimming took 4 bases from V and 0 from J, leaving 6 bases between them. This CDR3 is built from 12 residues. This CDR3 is CAWTGDQETQYF. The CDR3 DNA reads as TGTGCCTGGACAGGGGACCAAGAGACCCAGTACTTC.